This T cell receptor (beta chain) was captured by sequencing in a study of HIV-infected children after antiretroviral therapy interruption. Study-level information: Children's median ages were roughly 10 years and 8 years by group.

Germline CDR1 LGHNA, CDR2 YSLEER. Ends included, the CDR3 has 19 residues. This clonotype was counted many times. Because the CDR3's place on the DNA is in doubt, the DNA is left out and the CDR3 is given as listed by TCRdb. Described treatment: PENTA 11 planned treatment interruption arm or continuous ART arm. Unique molecular identifiers were included in an RNA-based 3' RACE TCR library. TCRdb re-derived calls from the 3' RACE reads in MiXCR, one entry per CDR3 protein. The sample contains around 40,000 distinct CDR3 sequences, approximately 7% of which appear only once. J is TRBJ2-7 and V is TRBV4-3; the table calls TRBD1, which could not be checked here. This receptor was obtained from a pool of human donors with HIV. Sequenced here: CD45RA+ CD4+ T cells from PBMCs, pooled from several time points, sampled from a donor given antiretroviral therapy, either interrupted or continuous. As to subset: naive CD4+ CD45RA+ CD45RO- T cells. This CDR3 reads CASSQIVWRGNHREYEQYF.